The text below deals with one TCR beta chain. V dropped 4 bases and J dropped 9 bases, with 11 bases sitting between them. The CDR3 covers 12 residues. CDR1 is SGHKS and CDR2 is YYEKEE in the germline V gene (reference sequence). Time point reported: cycle 4 day 1 (C4D1), after more than five weeks of nivolumab. There was relapse after autologous stem cell transplantation in every patient, and there was variation in brentuximab vedotin exposure. Using magnetic negative selection, the CD4+ T cells were separated out of thawed PBMCs. Clones were read by immunoSEQ multiplex PCR, and TCRdb kept only the in-frame ones, dropping some. This table has under 7,500 clones, approximately 89% appearing once. These data come from a study of PD-1 blockade in classical Hodgkin lymphoma.

The sample here was CD4+ T cells from blood, taken before the fourth cycle of nivolumab. This chain connects TRBV5-5 to TRBJ2-1; D might be TRBD2 (5 bases). This receptor was taken from a human donor with classical Hodgkin lymphoma. The CDR3 loop is CASSKELGEQFF. CDR3 coding DNA: TGTGCCAGCAGCAAGGAACTAGGTGAGCAGTTCTTC.